This note documents a single TCR beta chain sequence. Its antigen is unidentified. Repertoires were generated with immunoSEQ multiplex PCR, while TCRdb's copy carries only in-frame clones and drops some. The sample has about 97,000 clones; 65% to 85% are singletons. Brentuximab vedotin exposure varied, and every patient relapsed after autologous stem cell transplantation. Progressive disease, partial response or complete response was each patient's best response. The V and J ends lost 5 bases and 0 bases respectively, with 6 bases between them. The CDR3 runs to 13 residues. CDR1 is SGHTA, CDR2 FQGNSA, per germline. The entry originates in a study of PD-1 blockade in classical Hodgkin lymphoma. Findings and limits, study-wide: By C4D1, CD4+ diversity increased significantly, especially in complete responders. Factors driving the repertoire differences, possibly disease activity or prior therapy, remain undefined. Relapsed/refractory patients reportedly had the lowest baseline TCR diversity, below newly diagnosed patients, who were below healthy donors.

The sample in question was peripheral blood mononuclear cells (PBMCs), obtained at baseline. The receptor was isolated from a human donor with classical Hodgkin lymphoma. The rearrangement links TRBV7-2 to TRBJ2-3; no firm D call. The CDR3 DNA follows: TGTGCCAGCAGCCCGCCTAGCACAGATACGCAGTATTTT. This gives the protein CASSPPSTDTQYF.